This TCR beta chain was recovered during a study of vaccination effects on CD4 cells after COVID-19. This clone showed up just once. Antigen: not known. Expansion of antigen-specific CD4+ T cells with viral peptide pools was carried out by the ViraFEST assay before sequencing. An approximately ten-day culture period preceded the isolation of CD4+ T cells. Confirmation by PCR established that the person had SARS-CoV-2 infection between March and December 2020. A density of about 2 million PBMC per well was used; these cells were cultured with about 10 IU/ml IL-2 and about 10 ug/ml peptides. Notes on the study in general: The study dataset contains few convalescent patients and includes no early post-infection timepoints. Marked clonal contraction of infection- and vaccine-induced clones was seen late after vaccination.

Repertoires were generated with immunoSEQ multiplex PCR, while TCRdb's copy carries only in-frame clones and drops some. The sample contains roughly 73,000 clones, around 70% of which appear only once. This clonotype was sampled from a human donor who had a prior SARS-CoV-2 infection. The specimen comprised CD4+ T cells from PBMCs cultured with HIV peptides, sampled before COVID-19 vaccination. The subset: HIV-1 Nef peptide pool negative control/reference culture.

CDR3 amino acids: CASSGREIWDTDTQYF. The CDR3 bases are TGTGCCAGCAGCGGGAGGGAGATTTGGGACACAGATACGCAGTATTTT. This sequence joins TRBV11-2 and TRBJ2-3; 7 bases align to TRBD2. The germline gives CDR1 SGHAT, CDR2 FQNNGV. Unmatched junction bases numbered 10, after V lost 5 bases and J lost 2 bases. The CDR3 runs to 16 residues.